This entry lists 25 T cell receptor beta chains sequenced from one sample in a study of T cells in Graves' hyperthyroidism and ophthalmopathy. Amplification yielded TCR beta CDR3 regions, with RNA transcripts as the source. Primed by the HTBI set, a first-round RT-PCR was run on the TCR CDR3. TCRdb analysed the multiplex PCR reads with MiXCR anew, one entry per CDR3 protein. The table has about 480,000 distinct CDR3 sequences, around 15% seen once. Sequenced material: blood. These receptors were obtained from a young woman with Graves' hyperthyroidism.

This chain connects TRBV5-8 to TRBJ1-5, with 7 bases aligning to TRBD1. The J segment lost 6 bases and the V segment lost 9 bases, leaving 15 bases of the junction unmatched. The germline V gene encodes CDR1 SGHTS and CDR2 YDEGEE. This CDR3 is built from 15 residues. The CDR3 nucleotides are TGTGCCACCGACGGGGGCAGGGGGTATGGTCAGCCCCAGCATTTT. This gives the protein CATDGGRGYGQPQHF.

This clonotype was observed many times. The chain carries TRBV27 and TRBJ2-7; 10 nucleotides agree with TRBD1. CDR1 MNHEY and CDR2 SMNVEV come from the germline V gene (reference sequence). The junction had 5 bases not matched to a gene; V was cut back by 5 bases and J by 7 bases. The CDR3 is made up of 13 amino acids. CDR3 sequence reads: CASSQDRGLEQYV. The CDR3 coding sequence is TGTGCCAGCAGTCAAGACAGGGGGCTTGAGCAGTACGTC.

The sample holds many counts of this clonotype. The CDR3: CASSDRDRMNTEAFF. CDR3 DNA sequence: TGTGCCAGCAGTGACCGGGACAGAATGAACACTGAAGCTTTCTTT. The chain couples TRBV2 to TRBJ1-1; 7 positions agree with TRBD1. The J segment lost 0 bases and the V segment lost 3 bases, leaving 4 bases of the junction unmatched. Per germline, CDR1 SNHLY and CDR2 FYNNEI. The CDR3 extends over 15 amino acids.

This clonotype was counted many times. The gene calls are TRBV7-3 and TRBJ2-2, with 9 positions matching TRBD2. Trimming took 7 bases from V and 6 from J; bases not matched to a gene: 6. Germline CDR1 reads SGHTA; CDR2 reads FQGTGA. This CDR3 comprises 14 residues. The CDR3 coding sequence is TGTGCCAGCACCTTGACTAGCGGAGCCGGGGAGCTGTTTTTT. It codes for CASTLTSGAGELFF.

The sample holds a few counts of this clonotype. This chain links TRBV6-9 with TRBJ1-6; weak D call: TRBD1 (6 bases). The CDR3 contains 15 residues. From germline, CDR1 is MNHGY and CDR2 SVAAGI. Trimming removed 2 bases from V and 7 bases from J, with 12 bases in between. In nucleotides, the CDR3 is TGTGCCAGCAGTTATAGAGGGCAGGGGAATTCACCCCTCCACTTT. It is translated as CASSYRGQGNSPLHF.

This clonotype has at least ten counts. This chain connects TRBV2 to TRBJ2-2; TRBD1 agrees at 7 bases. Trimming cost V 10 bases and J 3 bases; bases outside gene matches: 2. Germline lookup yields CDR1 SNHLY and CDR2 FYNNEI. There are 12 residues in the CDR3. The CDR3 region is CAIDRDTGELFF. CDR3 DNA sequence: TGTGCCATCGACAGGGACACCGGGGAGCTGTTTTTT.

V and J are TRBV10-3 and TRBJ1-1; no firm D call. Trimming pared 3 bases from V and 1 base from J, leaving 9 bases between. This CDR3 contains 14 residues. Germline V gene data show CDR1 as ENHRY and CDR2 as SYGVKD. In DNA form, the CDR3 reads TGTGCCATCAGTGAAAAGAAAAAGAACACTGAAGCTTTCTTT. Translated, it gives CAISEKKKNTEAFF.

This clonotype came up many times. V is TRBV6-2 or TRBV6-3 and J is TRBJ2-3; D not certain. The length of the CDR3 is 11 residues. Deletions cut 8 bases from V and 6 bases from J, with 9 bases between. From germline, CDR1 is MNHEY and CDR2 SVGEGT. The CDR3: CASVTEDTQYF. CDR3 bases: TGTGCCAGCGTAACGGAGGATACGCAGTATTTT.

Here the CDR3 DNA reads TGTGCCAGCAGTCCCGGGGGCCTGAACGGTGAGCAGTTCTTC. Residues: CASSPGGLNGEQFF. The chain couples TRBV7-3 to TRBJ2-1; D assignment may be TRBD1 or TRBD2 (6 bases each). V gave up 6 bases and J gave up 9 bases, with 18 bases separating them. This CDR3 contains 14 residues. The germline V gene has CDR1 SGHTA and CDR2 FQGTGA.

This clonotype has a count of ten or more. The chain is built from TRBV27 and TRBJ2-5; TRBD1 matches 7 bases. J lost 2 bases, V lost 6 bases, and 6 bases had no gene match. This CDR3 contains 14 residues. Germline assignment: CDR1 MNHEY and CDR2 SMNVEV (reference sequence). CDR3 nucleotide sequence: TGTGCCAGCAGCCCACAGGGGTGGCAAGAGACCCAGTACTTC. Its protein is CASSPQGWQETQYF.

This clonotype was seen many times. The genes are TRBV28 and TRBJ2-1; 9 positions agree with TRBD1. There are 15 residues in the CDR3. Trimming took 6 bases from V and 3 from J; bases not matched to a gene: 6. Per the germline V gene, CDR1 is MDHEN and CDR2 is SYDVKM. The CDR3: CASRIRTGVYNEQFF. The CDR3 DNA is TGTGCCAGCAGAATACGGACAGGGGTCTACAATGAGCAGTTCTTC.

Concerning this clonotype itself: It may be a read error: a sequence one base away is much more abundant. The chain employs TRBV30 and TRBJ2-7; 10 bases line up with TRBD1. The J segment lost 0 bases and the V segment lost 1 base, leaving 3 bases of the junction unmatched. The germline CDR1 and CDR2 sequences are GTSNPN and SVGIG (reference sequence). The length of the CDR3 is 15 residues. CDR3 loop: CAWSAGTGVSYEQYV. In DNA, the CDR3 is TGTGCCTGGAGTGCGGGGACAGGGGTCTCCTACGAGCAGTACGTC.

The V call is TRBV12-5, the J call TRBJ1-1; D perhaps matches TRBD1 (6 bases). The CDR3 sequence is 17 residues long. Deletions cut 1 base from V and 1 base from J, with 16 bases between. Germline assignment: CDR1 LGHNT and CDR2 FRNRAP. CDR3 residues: CASGLEEFRGPNTEAFF. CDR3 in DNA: TGTGCTAGTGGTTTGGAGGAATTCAGGGGTCCGAACACTGAAGCTTTCTTT.

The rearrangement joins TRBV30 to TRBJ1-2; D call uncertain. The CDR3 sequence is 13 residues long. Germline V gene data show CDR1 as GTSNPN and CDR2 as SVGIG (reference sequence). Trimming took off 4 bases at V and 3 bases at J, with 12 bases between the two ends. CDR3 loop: CAWKEGYYYGYTF. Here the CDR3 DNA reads TGTGCCTGGAAGGAGGGCTATTACTATGGCTACACCTTC.

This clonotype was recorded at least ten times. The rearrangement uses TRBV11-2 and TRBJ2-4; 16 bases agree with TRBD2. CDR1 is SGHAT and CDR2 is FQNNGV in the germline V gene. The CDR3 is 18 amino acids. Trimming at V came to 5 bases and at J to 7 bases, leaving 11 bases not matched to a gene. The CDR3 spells CASSLASVGLAGGNIQYF. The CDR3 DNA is TGTGCCAGCAGCCTAGCCTCCGTGGGACTAGCGGGAGGGAACATTCAGTACTTC.

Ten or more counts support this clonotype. The CDR3 DNA reads TGCAGTGCAATTAACAGGGTTTCCTACGAGCAGTACTTC. Its protein product is CSAINRVSYEQYF. This chain uses TRBV20-1 with TRBJ2-7; perhaps TRBD1 as D (6 bases). Between the trimmed V and J ends, which lost 6 bases and 1 base, there was a span of 13 bases. This CDR3 is 13 amino acids long. Germline V lookup: CDR1 DFQATT, CDR2 SNEGSKA (reference sequence).

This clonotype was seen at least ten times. For the CDR3, the DNA is TGCAGCGTTGAATGGCAGGGGACCGGGGAGCTGTTTTTT. Its protein is CSVEWQGTGELFF. This chain links TRBV29-1 with TRBJ2-2; a weak D match, TRBD1 (6 bases). Trimming took off 2 bases at V and 5 bases at J, with 9 bases between the two ends. From germline, CDR1 is SQVTM and CDR2 ANQGSEA. This CDR3 has 13 residues.

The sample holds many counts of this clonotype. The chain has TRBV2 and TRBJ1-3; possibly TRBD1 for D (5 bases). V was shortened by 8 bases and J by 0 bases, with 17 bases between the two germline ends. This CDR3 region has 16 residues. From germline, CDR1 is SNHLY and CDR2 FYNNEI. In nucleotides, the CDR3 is TGTGCCAGCTGCCGGGCAGGGCAAAACTCTGGAAACACCATATATTTT. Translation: CASCRAGQNSGNTIYF.

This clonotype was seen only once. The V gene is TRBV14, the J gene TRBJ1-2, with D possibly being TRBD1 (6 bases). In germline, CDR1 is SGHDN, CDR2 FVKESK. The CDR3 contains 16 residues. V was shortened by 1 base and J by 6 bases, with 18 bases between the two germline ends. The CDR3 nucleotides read TGTGCCAGCAGCCAAGGGGGGCCCCCCGGGAGCCATGGCTACACCTTC. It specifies CASSQGGPPGSHGYTF.

CDR3 DNA: TGCAGTGCTCGCGGGACTAGCGGGAGGATGAGCACAGATACGCAGTATTTT. Encoded protein: CSARGTSGRMSTDTQYF. This chain uses TRBV20-1 with TRBJ2-3; 15 positions agree with TRBD2. This CDR3 is built from 17 residues. The germline V gene has CDR1 DFQATT and CDR2 SNEGSKA (reference sequence). With 5 bases clipped from V and 0 bases from J, the junction kept 6 bases outside the gene matches.

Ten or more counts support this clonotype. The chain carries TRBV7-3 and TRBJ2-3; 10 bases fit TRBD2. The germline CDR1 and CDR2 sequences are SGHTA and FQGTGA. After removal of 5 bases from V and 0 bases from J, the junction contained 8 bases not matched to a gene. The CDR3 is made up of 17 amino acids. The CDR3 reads CASSRGTSDLSTDTQYF. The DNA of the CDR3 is TGTGCCAGCAGCCGCGGGACTAGCGACCTTAGCACAGATACGCAGTATTTT.

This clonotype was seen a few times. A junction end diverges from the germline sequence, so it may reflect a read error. Here the CDR3 DNA reads TGTGCCATCAGCTTTACAGGCTCTGGGGCCAACGCCCTGACTTTC. Protein product: CAISFTGSGANALTF. The genes are TRBV10-3 and TRBJ2-6; possibly TRBD1 for D (5 bases). Germline V gene data show CDR1 as ENHRY and CDR2 as SYGVKD. This CDR3 is built from 15 residues.

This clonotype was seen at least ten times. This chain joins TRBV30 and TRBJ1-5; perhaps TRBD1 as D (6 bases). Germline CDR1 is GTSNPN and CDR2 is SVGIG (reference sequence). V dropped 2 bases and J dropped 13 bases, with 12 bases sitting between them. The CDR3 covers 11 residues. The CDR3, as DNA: TGTGCCTGGAGTACACAGGGCCAACAGCATTTT. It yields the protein CAWSTQGQQHF. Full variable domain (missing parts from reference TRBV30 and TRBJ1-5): SQTIHQWPATLVQPVGSPLSLECTVEGTSNPNLYWYRQAAGRGLQLLFYSVGIGQISSEVPQNLSASRPQDRQFILSSKKLLLSDSGFYLCAWSTQGQQHFGDGTRLSIL.

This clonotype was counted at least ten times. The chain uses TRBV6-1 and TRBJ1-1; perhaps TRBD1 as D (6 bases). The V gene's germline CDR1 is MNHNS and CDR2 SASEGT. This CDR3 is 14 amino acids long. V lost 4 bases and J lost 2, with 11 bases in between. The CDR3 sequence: CASSAGQPNTEAFF. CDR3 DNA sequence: TGTGCCAGCAGTGCCGGACAGCCCAACACTGAAGCTTTCTTT.

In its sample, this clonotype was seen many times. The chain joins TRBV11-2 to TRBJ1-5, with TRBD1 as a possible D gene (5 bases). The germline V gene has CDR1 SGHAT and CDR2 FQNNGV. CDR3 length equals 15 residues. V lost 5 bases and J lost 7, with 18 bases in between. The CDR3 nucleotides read TGTGCCAGCAGCGAGGACGGGACCGCTGCACAGCCCCAGCATTTT. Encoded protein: CASSEDGTAAQPQHF.